This T cell receptor (beta chain) was profiled in a study of tumor-infiltrating lymphocytes in oesophageal squamous cell carcinoma. TCRdb independently ran MiXCR on the PCR reads; one entry per CDR3 protein. The sample includes about 20,000 distinct CDR3 sequences, about 42% seen only once; the top ten take roughly a sixth. The CDR3 contains 17 residues when both ends are counted. CDR1 SGHTA and CDR2 FQGNSA come from the germline V gene. On this clonotype itself: Since no conserved phenylalanine or tryptophan closes the CDR3, a read error is the likely cause. The limits of the CDR3 on the DNA are not certain, so only TCRdb's listed CDR3 is given.

The sample comprised normal esophageal tissue next to the tumor. The chain recombines TRBV7-2 with TRBJ2-6; TRBD1, the table's D call, was not compared with the DNA. The sequence came from a female donor with esophageal squamous cell carcinoma. The CDR3 loop is CASSYPEGSGYEQYFGA.